This is a list of T cell receptor beta chains from one sample in a study of blood T cell repertoires in COVID-19. The assay was immunoSEQ multiplex PCR, and TCRdb's table has in-frame clones only and misses some. The table includes around 370,000 clones, over 80% detected once. Sequenced sample: peripheral blood. These receptors all stem from a woman aged 45-65 years with COVID-19, enrolled during active disease. The CDR3 runs from the conserved cysteine through the conserved F or W. Fields, in order: clone size, V gene, J gene, D gene, CDR3 protein, CDR3 DNA. A D gene is named only where the DNA matches it firmly. Clone size is not always given. Where it is, it says once, few, many or a class for expanded clones.

.	TRBV11-3	TRBJ1-2	.	CASSLGGAPYGYTF	TGTGCCAGCAGCTTAGGAGGAGCGCCCTATGGCTACACCTTC
once	TRBV18	TRBJ1-1	TRBD1	CASSPRTGEDEAFF	TGTGCCAGCTCACCAAGGACAGGGGAGGATGAAGCTTTCTTT
few	TRBV27	TRBJ2-7	.	CASSLFVGGAYEQYF	TGTGCCAGCAGTTTATTCGTGGGAGGAGCCTACGAGCAGTACTTC
.	TRBV4-2	TRBJ2-1	TRBD2	CASSHPTLEGGPNEQFF	TGTGCCAGCAGCCACCCCACTCTAGAGGGAGGGCCGAATGAGCAGTTCTTC
.	TRBV19	TRBJ2-2	TRBD1	CASRGIDRGNTGELFF	TGTGCCAGTAGGGGGATCGACAGGGGCAACACCGGGGAGCTGTTTTTT
.	TRBV5-1	TRBJ2-1	TRBD2	CASSPPPAGVNHEQFF	TGCGCCAGCAGCCCCCCCCCAGCGGGAGTGAATCATGAGCAGTTCTTC
.	TRBV18	TRBJ2-2	.	CASSPLPSTGELFF	TGTGCCAGCTCACCACTACCGAGCACCGGGGAGCTGTTTTTT
few	TRBV6-6	TRBJ2-5	.	CASRQAWGLETQYF	TGTGCCAGCAGACAAGCCTGGGGGCTAGAGACCCAGTACTTC
.	TRBV5-1	TRBJ2-1	TRBD2	CASRLPGLAGGVASYNEQFF	TGCGCCAGCAGATTGCCGGGACTAGCGGGAGGGGTAGCCTCCTACAATGAGCAGTTCTTC
few	TRBV24-1	TRBJ2-7	.	CATSDRRGPHYEQYF	TGTGCCACCAGTGATCGCAGGGGCCCCCACTACGAGCAGTACTTC
.	TRBV10-3	TRBJ1-1	.	CAISESPTRLGAFF	TGTGCCATCAGTGAGTCCCCGACACGTCTGGGAGCTTTCTTT
few	TRBV7-9	TRBJ2-3	.	CASRPEIAASTDTQYF	TGTGCCAGCAGACCCGAGATAGCGGCAAGCACAGATACGCAGTATTTT
.	TRBV29-1	TRBJ1-2	.	CSVPVSGGNYGYTF	TGCAGCGTACCTGTCTCGGGGGGCAACTATGGCTACACCTTC
.	TRBV4-1	TRBJ1-2	TRBD1	CASSHRTGANYGYTF	TGCGCCAGCAGCCATAGGACAGGGGCAAACTATGGCTACACCTTC
few	TRBV3-1/TRBV3-2	TRBJ1-2	.	CASSLQGTSGYTF	TGTGCCAGCAGCCTCCAGGGTACATCTGGCTACACCTTC
.	TRBV5-5	TRBJ1-2	.	CASSLEAGNYGYTF	TGTGCCAGCAGCTTGGAGGCGGGAAACTATGGCTACACCTTC
.	TRBV7-2	TRBJ2-2	TRBD2	CASSLLGGSNTGELFF	TGTGCCAGCAGCTTATTAGGCGGGAGTAACACCGGGGAGCTGTTTTTT
.	TRBV7-3	TRBJ2-1	TRBD2	CASSFEGGIGEQFF	TGTGCCAGCAGCTTTGAGGGAGGGATCGGTGAGCAGTTCTTC
.	TRBV13	TRBJ2-4	TRBD2	CASSPRGSGSGAKNIQYF	TGTGCCAGCAGCCCCCGGGGTAGCGGGAGTGGGGCCAAAAACATTCAGTACTTC
.	TRBV27	TRBJ1-1	.	CASRYVGGVSDFF	TGTGCCAGCAGATATGTCGGGGGTGTGTCGGATTTCTTT
.	TRBV3-1/TRBV3-2	TRBJ2-7	TRBD2	CASSQEAGRHYEQYF	TGTGCCAGCAGCCAAGAGGCCGGGAGGCACTACGAGCAGTACTTC
few	TRBV30	TRBJ2-7	.	CAWSVSGAGEQYF	TGTGCCTGGAGTGTAAGCGGAGCGGGCGAGCAGTACTTC
few	TRBV7-9	TRBJ1-1	.	CASSLRRESPAFF	TGTGCCAGCAGCTTACGGAGGGAGTCACCAGCTTTCTTT
.	TRBV5-4	TRBJ2-5	TRBD2	CASSPTLAGASGGTQYF	TGTGCCAGCAGCCCTACCCTAGCGGGAGCGTCCGGGGGGACCCAGTACTTC
.	TRBV19	TRBJ1-5	TRBD1	CASRYGTGFQPQHF	TGTGCCAGTAGGTACGGGACAGGTTTTCAGCCCCAGCATTTT
.	TRBV6-2/TRBV6-3	TRBJ2-7	.	CASSYAGAPLSYEQYF	TGTGCCAGCAGTTACGCGGGGGCCCCCCTCTCCTACGAGCAGTACTTC
.	TRBV14	TRBJ2-1	TRBD2	CASTQVAGSNEQFF	TGTGCCAGCACCCAAGTAGCGGGATCTAATGAGCAGTTCTTC
.	TRBV13	TRBJ2-7	.	CASSPPWRAYEQYF	TGTGCCAGCAGCCCCCCCTGGAGGGCCTACGAGCAGTACTTC
.	TRBV30	TRBJ2-1	.	CAWSPTYPGPSYNEQFF	TGTGCCTGGAGTCCTACTTATCCAGGGCCGTCCTACAATGAGCAGTTCTTC
once	TRBV7-9	TRBJ1-4	TRBD1	CASSSAGQKIEKLFF	TGTGCCAGCAGCAGCGCGGGACAGAAAATTGAAAAACTGTTTTTT
.	TRBV25-1	TRBJ2-5	.	CASSVPGAETQYF	TGTGCCAGCAGTGTGCCGGGAGCGGAGACCCAGTACTTC
.	TRBV4-3	TRBJ2-2	TRBD2	CASSHFEWTSGRNTGELFF	TGCGCCAGCAGCCACTTTGAGTGGACTAGCGGGAGGAACACCGGGGAGCTGTTTTTT
.	TRBV19	TRBJ2-1	.	CASSIRGGGGSDEQFF	TGTGCCAGTAGTATAAGAGGGGGGGGCGGTTCGGATGAGCAGTTCTTC
.	TRBV11-3	TRBJ2-7	.	CASKEGLVGEQYF	TGTGCCAGCAAGGAGGGCCTAGTAGGCGAGCAGTACTTC
.	TRBV5-1	TRBJ2-1	TRBD1	CASSKGASSYNEQFF	TGCGCCAGCAGTAAGGGGGCCAGCTCCTACAATGAGCAGTTCTTC
.	TRBV5-6	TRBJ2-2	.	CASSPGDTGELFF	TGTGCCAGCAGCCCGGGAGATACCGGGGAGCTGTTTTTT
few	TRBV6-6	TRBJ2-4	TRBD2	CASSPLRLAGVAKNIQYF	TGTGCCAGCAGTCCTCTTAGACTAGCGGGAGTAGCCAAAAACATTCAGTACTTC
.	TRBV7-9	TRBJ1-1	TRBD1	CASSLGAGTGGTEAFF	TGTGCCAGCAGCTTAGGAGCCGGGACAGGAGGGACTGAAGCTTTCTTT
.	TRBV7-9	TRBJ2-7	.	CASSSPPQTMDEQYF	TGTGCCAGCAGCTCCCCGCCCCAGACAATGGACGAGCAGTACTTC
.	TRBV6-2/TRBV6-3	TRBJ2-1	.	CASSYAGPNNEQFF	TGTGCCAGCAGTTACGCGGGACCCAACAATGAGCAGTTCTTC
.	TRBV6-5	TRBJ2-7	TRBD2	CASSYVGGRAIYEQYF	TGTGCCAGCAGTTACGTGGGCGGGAGGGCCATCTACGAGCAGTACTTC
.	TRBV23-1	TRBJ2-5	.	CASRDTTHQETQYF	TGCGCCAGCAGGGACACAACCCACCAAGAGACCCAGTACTTC
once	TRBV5-6	TRBJ1-1	.	CASSLAQGAMNTEAFF	TGTGCCAGCAGCTTAGCACAGGGTGCAATGAACACTGAAGCTTTCTTT
.	TRBV6-2/TRBV6-3	TRBJ1-2	.	CASTPLLRGTHGYTF	TGTGCCAGCACCCCTCTACTGCGGGGGACCCATGGCTACACCTTC
.	TRBV19	TRBJ2-7	TRBD1	CASTREDRDGYEQYF	TGTGCCAGTACCCGAGAAGACAGGGACGGATACGAGCAGTACTTC
once	TRBV5-5	TRBJ2-1	TRBD2	CASTSRELAGYGEQFF	TGTGCCAGCACCTCACGGGAGCTAGCGGGTTACGGTGAGCAGTTCTTC
.	TRBV5-1	TRBJ2-1	.	CASSRGTSSHQFF	TGCGCCAGCAGCCGCGGGACGAGTTCCCACCAGTTCTTC
.	TRBV6-2/TRBV6-3	TRBJ2-1	.	CASSRSYNEQFF	TGTGCCAGCAGTAGGAGCTACAATGAGCAGTTCTTC
.	TRBV4-2	TRBJ2-2	TRBD2	CASSQHPTSGDNTGELFF	TGTGCCAGCAGCCAACATCCAACTAGCGGGGATAACACCGGGGAGCTGTTTTTT
.	TRBV24-1	TRBJ2-7	TRBD1	CATSAESGQDLYEQYF	TGTGCCACCAGTGCAGAATCGGGACAGGACCTCTACGAGCAGTACTTC
once	TRBV7-9	TRBJ2-3	.	CASSLEGALRTDTQYF	TGTGCCAGCAGCTTAGAAGGGGCGCTAAGGACAGATACGCAGTATTTT
.	TRBV11-2	TRBJ2-4	TRBD1	CASSEGTGLVIQYF	TGTGCCAGCAGCGAAGGGACAGGGTTGGTCATTCAGTACTTC
.	TRBV25-1	TRBJ1-2	.	CASSDPAADSNYGYTF	TGTGCCAGCAGTGATCCCGCAGCGGATTCTAACTATGGCTACACCTTC
.	TRBV19	TRBJ2-2	TRBD2	CASSIDPRRTSGNTGELFF	TGTGCCAGTAGTATAGATCCTAGAAGGACTAGCGGAAACACCGGGGAGCTGTTTTTT
few	TRBV29-1	TRBJ1-6	TRBD1	CSVGYTGGSPLHF	TGCAGCGTTGGGTATACAGGGGGGTCACCCCTCCACTTT
.	TRBV6-6	TRBJ2-2	TRBD2	CASSSGGSETGELFF	TGTGCCAGCTCGTCGGGGGGTTCCGAAACCGGGGAGCTGTTTTTT
.	TRBV30	TRBJ1-2	.	CAWSGQIGTINYGYTF	TGTGCCTGGAGCGGACAAATCGGTACTATAAACTATGGCTACACCTTC
.	TRBV20-1	TRBJ1-2	TRBD1	CSASDRENYGYTF	TGCAGTGCTAGTGACAGGGAAAACTATGGCTACACCTTC
.	TRBV5-6	TRBJ1-2	.	CASTTGFWGYTF	TGTGCCAGCACCACAGGCTTTTGGGGCTACACCTTC
.	TRBV9	TRBJ2-3	TRBD2	CASSVGASGGSSTDTQYF	TGTGCCAGCAGCGTAGGCGCTAGCGGGGGATCTAGCACAGATACGCAGTATTTT